This TCR beta chain was identified during a study of blood T cells in healthy people across ages. Study at large: Capture via template switching afforded approximately one barcoded beta molecule per two T cells.

Primed by a sample-barcoded 5' primer and a J-beta primer mix, a second PCR proceeded for roughly 6 to 12 cycles. Each CDR3 protein is one row after TCRdb ran MiXCR on the 5' RACE reads. The top ten clones hold more than 8.5% of a sample with roughly 800,000 distinct CDR3 sequences, around a quarter of them seen once. This clonotype was counted between two and nine times. Each sample gave at least 6.5 million isolated PBMCs. These same data were also listed under a study on T cells of mothers and their children.

The clonotype comes from a boy younger than 18 in good health. Sequenced: blood.

The CDR3 DNA is TGTGCCAGCAGTCCAATACAGGGAAATAATGAAAAACTGTTTTTT. This translates into CASSPIQGNNEKLFF. This rearrangement joins TRBV28 to TRBJ1-4; TRBD1 might be the D (6 bases). V lost 5 bases to trimming and J lost 4 bases, with 14 bases between them. Germline loops: CDR1 MDHEN, CDR2 SYDVKM. The CDR3 spans 15 residues.